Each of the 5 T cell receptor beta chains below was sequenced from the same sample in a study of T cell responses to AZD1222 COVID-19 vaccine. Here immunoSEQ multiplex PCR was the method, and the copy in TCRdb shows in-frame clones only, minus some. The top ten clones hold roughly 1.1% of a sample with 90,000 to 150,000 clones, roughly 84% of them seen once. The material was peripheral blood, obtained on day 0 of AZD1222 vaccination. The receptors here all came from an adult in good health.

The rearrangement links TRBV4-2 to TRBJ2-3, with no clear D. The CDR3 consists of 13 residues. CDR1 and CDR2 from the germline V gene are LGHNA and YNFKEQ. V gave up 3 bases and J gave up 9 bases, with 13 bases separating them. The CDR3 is CASSQGKMDTQYF. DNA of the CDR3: TGTGCCAGCAGCCAGGGTAAAATGGACACGCAGTATTTT.

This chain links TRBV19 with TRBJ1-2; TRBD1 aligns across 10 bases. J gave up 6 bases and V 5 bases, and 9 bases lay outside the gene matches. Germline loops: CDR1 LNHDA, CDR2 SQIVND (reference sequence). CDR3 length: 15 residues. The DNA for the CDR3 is TGTGCCAGTAGTTTTGGGACAGGGGATGTTGATGGCTACACCTTC. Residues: CASSFGTGDVDGYTF.

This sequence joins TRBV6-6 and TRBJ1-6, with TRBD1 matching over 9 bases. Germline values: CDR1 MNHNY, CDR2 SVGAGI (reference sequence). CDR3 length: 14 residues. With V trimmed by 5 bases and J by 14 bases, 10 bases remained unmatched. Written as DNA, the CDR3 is TGTGCCAGCAGTGACAGACAGGGGGTAGAGGCCCTCCACTTT. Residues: CASSDRQGVEALHF.

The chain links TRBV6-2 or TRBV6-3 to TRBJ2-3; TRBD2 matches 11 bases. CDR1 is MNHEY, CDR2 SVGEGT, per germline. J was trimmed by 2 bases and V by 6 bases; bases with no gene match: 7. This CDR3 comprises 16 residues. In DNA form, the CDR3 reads TGTGCCAGCAGCCTACTAGCGGGGGCCTACACAGATACGCAGTATTTT. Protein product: CASSLLAGAYTDTQYF.

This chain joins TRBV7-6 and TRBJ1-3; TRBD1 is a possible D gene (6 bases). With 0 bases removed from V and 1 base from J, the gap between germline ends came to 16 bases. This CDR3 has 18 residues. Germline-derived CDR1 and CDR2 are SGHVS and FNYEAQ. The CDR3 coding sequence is TGTGCCAGCAGCTTAGCCGGACCCAGGGGTAATTCTGGAAACACCATATATTTT. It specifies CASSLAGPRGNSGNTIYF.